This TCR beta chain was sequenced for a study of CD8+ T cells in alopecia areata. Background on the study: Treatment comprised oral tofacitinib, 5 to 10 mg twice daily, in treated patients.

Note on this clone: Its cognate antigen is unknown.

A FACSAria was used to sort CD4+ and CD8+ T cells. These cells came from PBMCs. Overall study results and limits: Alphabeta T cells residing in normal skin are also sequenced in scalp samples. Compared with normal scalp, lesional scalp had higher clonality and more expanded CD8+ clones.

Extracted from the samples, RNA was reverse transcribed into cDNA to serve as the sequencing template. Repertoires were generated with immunoSEQ multiplex PCR, while TCRdb's copy carries only in-frame clones and drops some. The sample includes about 98,000 clones, 35% to 50% of them seen just once. Trimming shortened V by 4 bases and J by 5 bases, and 10 bases separated the two germline ends. The CDR3 sequence is 14 residues long. CDR1 and CDR2 (germline): SGHRS, YFSETQ. The specimen was CD4+ T cells sorted from blood. The chain carries TRBV5-1 and TRBJ1-6; no clear D. This receptor was taken from a human donor with alopecia areata. The CDR3 sequence is CASSQRTDNSPLHF. The CDR3 DNA follows: TGCGCCAGCAGCCAGAGGACGGATAATTCACCCCTCCACTTT.